This T cell receptor (beta chain) came from a study of identical twins (TCRdb year 2016). Turning to the overall study: TCR alpha and beta repertoires from monozygotic twins, unrelated adults of various ages and cord blood were deep-sequenced to test whether fetal clonotypes persist. To rule out contamination, replicate twin experiments were performed at different times with different library preparation protocols. The study at large found these results: Zero-insertion analyses could be partly confounded by invariant T cells such as MAIT and iNKT, although diverse VJ usage argued against such confounding for most clonotypes. In monozygotic twins, recombination models systematically underestimated out-of-frame TCR alpha sharing, but the models matched the sharing seen between unrelated individuals. Because the same donors could not be followed over many years, the conclusions relied on cross-sectional statistical analysis. Abundant cord blood beta clonotypes carried fewer insertions; young adult naive repertoires showed a weaker similar trend, while memory repertoires showed none. The excess sharing between twins in beta out-of-frame sequences was weaker because fewer shared sequences reduced the signal-to-noise ratio. Compared with coincidental sharing between unrelated individuals, out-of-frame TCR alpha sequences shared between twins showed an excess of sequences with low generation probability.

In its sample, this clonotype was seen many times. Its binding antigen is unknown. One base away there is no much larger clone; base qualities are not given. Libraries were made using 5' RACE. Sequencing instrument: Illumina HiSeq 2000. A universal primer binding site was added through template switching, and the final cDNA carried a unique molecular identifier so that TCR cDNA molecules could be counted accurately. Specific primers in the conserved constant-segment region were used to synthesize first-strand cDNA for TCR alpha and beta chains. To control for contamination, every cDNA library was double barcoded, receiving both a SMART-Mk sample barcode and Illumina barcodes. TruSeq adapter sequences and Illumina sample barcodes were added in two successive PCR steps. TCR alpha and beta cDNA libraries were sequenced on the Illumina HiSeq platform with custom primers. The authors' analysis ran thus. MiGEC processed the raw reads to extract unique molecular identifiers, while MiXCR was used to determine the CDR3 positions. Recombination models were inferred per individual with the repgenHMM and IGoR tools using an EM algorithm. Shared clonotype analysis was performed with the tcR package in R, normalizing sharing by the product of cloneset sizes. To study raw recombination free of thymic and clonal selection effects, out-of-frame nonproductive sequences were analyzed. TCRdb reprocessing: public reads trimmed at Q25 with fastp, clones called with MiXCR, in-frame beta chains kept. Rows are unified per CDR3 protein, each entry keeping the most common DNA and genes. TCRdb's processing, not the study's, gives the V and J calls here. The sample profile shows a few hundred thousand distinct CDR3 sequences; 13% to 15% of them were found once. The ten largest clones represent approximately 1% of the sample.

Only healthy Caucasian donors were included. The twin cohort consisted of three pairs of female monozygotic twins, all aged roughly 18 to 30 years. Positive isolation kits from Invitrogen were used to isolate the CD4+ and CD8+ T cell populations. Trimming removed 6 bases from V and 8 bases from J, leaving 17 bases between the germline ends. The CDR3 covers 14 residues, taking in both the cysteine and the phenylalanine. The entry retains the CDR3 DNA only, 42 bases that are in frame from base 1. Sequences MNHNS (CDR1) and SASEGT (CDR2) are obtained from the germline V gene. A further study also used this sample, focusing on yellow fever vaccine responses in identical twins. Looking at the second paper: According to the authors, in identical twins the way T cells responded to vaccination appeared partly convergent and partly personalized. In the study, vaccine-responding T cell clones were precisely tracked in identical twins.

This TCR came from a young woman in good health. The chain employs TRBV6-1 and TRBJ2-1; no D segment can be confidently identified. Source material: CD4+ T cells sorted from blood. Here is the DNA: TGTGCCAGCAGCCAAGTGGAAGGTCGCGATGAGCAGTTCTTC. This gives the protein CASSQVEGRDEQFF.